This T cell receptor beta chain comes out of a study of T cells in Graves' hyperthyroidism and ophthalmopathy. Study outcomes and limitations: Most thyroid clonotypes with frequency above 0.001 were detected in blood. A model of 13 V-J pairs discriminated ophthalmopathy from stable hyperthyroidism.

This clonotype was counted at least ten times. As yet, its antigen is unknown. From RNA transcripts, TCR beta CDR3 regions were amplified. The study used the HTBI primer set for a first-round RT-PCR of the TCR CDR3. TCRdb fed the multiplex PCR reads into MiXCR, producing one record per CDR3 protein. Of around 240,000 distinct CDR3 sequences listed, more than 12% were seen once; the top ten hold about an eighth. The length of the CDR3 is 15 residues. The germline V gene encodes CDR1 SGHRS and CDR2 YFSETQ. Trimming removed 2 bases at V and 0 bases at J, with 9 bases between. The specimen sequenced was blood. The rearrangement links TRBV5-1 to TRBJ2-1; tentatively, D is TRBD1 or TRBD2 (5 bases each). This sequence was found in a woman between 40 and 50 years old with Graves' hyperthyroidism that later progressed to Graves' ophthalmopathy. This CDR3 is CASSLDGGSYNEQFF. CDR3 nucleotides: TGCGCCAGCAGCTTAGATGGGGGCTCCTACAATGAGCAGTTCTTC.